This T cell receptor beta chain was documented in a study of response to subunit inactivated influenza vaccine. Findings and limits, study-wide: It was the authors' suggestion that each seasonal influenza vaccination recruits few new T cells.

Germline trimming cut 6 bases from V and 1 base from J; bases unmatched to any gene: 3. This CDR3 has 15 residues. Per germline, CDR1 KGHDR and CDR2 SFDVKD. In TCRdb, the RT-PCR reads were re-called with MiXCR into one record per CDR3 protein. The top ten hold about 1.9% of the sample, which has some 500,000 distinct CDR3 sequences, 25% seen once. Comment on this clonotype: Its matching antigen is unknown.

The TCR sequence derives from a man in his fifties or sixties who received an inactivated influenza vaccine. Sequencing was performed on CD4+ T cells sorted from PBMCs, taken 4 to 6 days after vaccination. The chain joins TRBV24-1 to TRBJ2-3, with 10 bases matching TRBD1. CDR3 protein: CATSPGTGGTDTQYF. CDR3 nucleotides: TGTGCCACCAGTCCCGGGACAGGGGGCACAGATACGCAGTATTTT.